Here is one T cell receptor (beta chain) with its context. Its matching antigen is unknown. These data are taken from a study of cytomegalovirus exposure and HLA in healthy donors. Germline trimming cut 7 bases from V and 5 bases from J; bases unmatched to any gene: 7. Germline CDR1 reads SGHRS; CDR2 reads YFSETQ. The CDR3 consists of 13 residues. Study conclusions and caveats: A few chains linked to CMV were shown in vitro to be specific for CMV antigens. The authors later linked a missense DCLRE1C variant to TCR beta V- and J-gene trimming.

60 Vbeta and 13 Jbeta primers were used in PCR. Here immunoSEQ multiplex PCR was the method, and the copy in TCRdb shows in-frame clones only, minus some. This table holds around 170,000 clones, 65% to 80% found once. The gene calls are TRBV5-1 and TRBJ1-1; 8 bases map to TRBD1. The sequence derives from a woman aged 25 to 39 in good health and CMV-seropositive. Sequenced material: PBMCs. CDR3 in amino acids: CASHQGAQTEAFF. CDR3 bases: TGCGCCAGCCACCAGGGGGCTCAGACTGAAGCTTTCTTT.